The 25 T cell receptor beta chains below all came from one sample that was sequenced in a study of monozygotic twins with inflammatory bowel disease. After re-calling the 5' RACE reads, TCRdb lists one entry per CDR3 protein, DNA absent. The sample shows under 200,000 distinct CDR3 sequences, and over 2.5% sits with its ten largest clones. Sequenced material: blood. These receptors were obtained from a human donor with ulcerative colitis or Crohn's disease, or a healthy co-twin of an affected twin (not recorded which).

The genes are TRBV3-1 and TRBJ2-5; no DNA is available, so the TRBD2 call from TCRdb remains unchecked. The CDR3 is 18 residues long. Per the germline V gene, CDR1 is LGHDT and CDR2 is YNNKEL (reference sequence). CDR3: CASSQWTSGSQAGETQYF.

V is TRBV6-5 and J is TRBJ2-7; TCRdb calls TRBD2, which cannot be checked without DNA. The CDR3 consists of 15 residues. CDR1 and CDR2 (germline): MNHEY, SVGAGI. Here the CDR3 reads CASSRGLAGAYEQYF.

This rearrangement joins TRBV5-6 to TRBJ2-2; with no DNA, the TCRdb D assignment of TRBD1 cannot be verified. The CDR3 is 16 residues long. Germline V gene sequence: CDR1 SGHDT, CDR2 YYEEEE. CDR3 sequence: CASSLVTGGGTGELFF.

The V call is TRBV15, the J call TRBJ2-5; the D gene TCRdb calls, TRBD2, cannot be checked with no DNA. The CDR3 covers 15 residues. Germline loops: CDR1 LNHNV, CDR2 YYDKDF (reference sequence). CDR3 residues: CATSHTSDLGETQYF.

The chain is built from TRBV7-8 and TRBJ2-2; TCRdb reports TRBD2, a call that lacks DNA to check it against. CDR1 and CDR2 (germline): SGHVS, FQNEAQ. CDR3 size: 16 residues. The CDR3 here is CASSLIVGGRSGELFF.

The chain employs TRBV18 and TRBJ2-5; TCRdb gives TRBD1 as the D gene, but with no DNA this cannot be confirmed. Looked up from germline, CDR1 is KGHSH and CDR2 is LQKENI. This CDR3 is built from 19 residues. CDR3 sequence reads: CASSPETGPLYHSRETQYF.

The chain combines TRBV7-6 with TRBJ2-7. CDR3 size: 14 residues. CDR1 is SGHVS, CDR2 FNYEAQ, per germline. CDR3 protein: CASSLAGTTYEQYF.

The chain uses TRBV7-2 and TRBJ2-6; TCRdb's D call, TRBD2, is unchecked because there is no DNA. The CDR3 contains 20 residues. Germline V gene sequence: CDR1 SGHTA, CDR2 FQGNSA. The CDR3 spells CASSFSLGLGSTSGANVLTF.

This chain links TRBV6-5 with TRBJ2-1; TCRdb lists TRBD1, though no DNA is available to test this call. Germline values: CDR1 MNHEY, CDR2 SVGAGI. The CDR3 runs 12 residues. CDR3 region: CASSSDRDKQFF.

V is TRBV5-1 and J is TRBJ2-7; TCRdb reports TRBD1, a call that lacks DNA to check it against. The germline V gene has CDR1 SGHRS and CDR2 YFSETQ. This CDR3 comprises 14 residues. The CDR3 reads CASTPDVVGDEQYF.

The chain has TRBV7-8 and TRBJ1-1; TCRdb selects TRBD1, and the lack of DNA leaves this call unchecked. Germline V gene sequence: CDR1 SGHVS, CDR2 FQNEAQ. The CDR3 runs to 12 residues. The chain's CDR3 is CASSSDTVKAFF.

This sequence joins TRBV11-2 and TRBJ2-1; TCRdb lists TRBD2, though no DNA is available to test this call. This CDR3 comprises 15 residues. Germline loops: CDR1 SGHAT, CDR2 FQNNGV. CDR3 in amino acids: CASTSLAGAVSEQFF.

The rearrangement joins TRBV7-2 to TRBJ1-6. This CDR3 is 15 amino acids long. Germline V gives CDR1 SGHTA, CDR2 FQGNSA. CDR3 residues: CASSAEETYNSPLHF.

The rearrangement links TRBV5-1 to TRBJ2-1; TCRdb proposes TRBD1, but this gene call is untestable without DNA. Germline CDR1 and CDR2: SGHRS and YFSETQ. There are 21 residues in the CDR3. This CDR3 reads CASSYGWDSRLRSLSYNEQFF.

The rearrangement links TRBV7-9 to TRBJ2-1; TCRdb lists TRBD2, though no DNA is available to test this call. The CDR3 totals 16 residues. Germline assignment: CDR1 SEHNR and CDR2 FQNEAQ (reference sequence). The CDR3 sequence is CASSLERGSSYNEKFF.

The chain has TRBV5-1 and TRBJ2-5; TCRdb designates TRBD2, a call that cannot be tested without DNA. Germline V gene data show CDR1 as SGHRS and CDR2 as YFSETQ. This CDR3 contains 13 residues. CDR3 loop: CASSLGGQETQYF.

This rearrangement joins TRBV2 to TRBJ1-2; there is no DNA to check the TCRdb D call of TRBD1. The length of the CDR3 is 16 residues. Looked up from germline, CDR1 is SNHLY and CDR2 is FYNNEI. CDR3 residues: CASSERDRLSVYGYTF.

The chain couples TRBV12-3 or TRBV12-4 to TRBJ2-1; the D call from TCRdb, TRBD2, cannot be confirmed without DNA. The CDR3 has 15 amino acids. The CDR3 sequence: CASSLGGTSYNEQFF.

The CDR3 is CASSWGPLGSERIDTQYF. This sequence joins TRBV5-1 and TRBJ2-3; the D call of TRBD1 rests on TCRdb alone, since no DNA is present to check it. Germline lookup yields CDR1 SGHRS and CDR2 YFSETQ. The CDR3 has 18 amino acids.

CDR3 protein: CSGKTSGAPTGELFF. The chain combines TRBV29-1 with TRBJ2-2; TCRdb's D call of TRBD2 is untestable without DNA. CDR1 SQVTM and CDR2 ANQGSEA come from the germline V gene. This CDR3 contains 15 residues.

The chain's CDR3 is CASSPWDGPNTGELFF. This rearrangement joins TRBV14 to TRBJ2-2; there is no DNA to check the TCRdb D call of TRBD2. CDR3 size: 16 residues. The germline V gene encodes CDR1 SGHDN and CDR2 FVKESK.

The chain employs TRBV28 and TRBJ2-5; TCRdb proposes TRBD1, but this gene call is untestable without DNA. In germline, CDR1 is MDHEN, CDR2 SYDVKM. The CDR3 is made up of 14 amino acids. This CDR3 reads CASSISDGEETQYF.

This chain uses TRBV10-3 with TRBJ2-7; TCRdb's D call, TRBD1, is unchecked because there is no DNA. Looked up from germline, CDR1 is ENHRY and CDR2 is SYGVKD. The CDR3 runs to 14 residues. CDR3 loop: CAIEGGTGGHEQYF.

This chain joins TRBV20-1 and TRBJ2-7; checking the TCRdb D call of TRBD2 is not possible without DNA. CDR1 is DFQATT and CDR2 is SNEGSKA in the germline V gene (reference sequence). The CDR3 has 15 amino acids. The CDR3 here is CSATSAGGPVYEQYF.

The J gene is TRBJ2-1, the V gene TRBV4-3; the TCRdb D gene call, TRBD1, has no DNA to confirm it. CDR3 size: 19 residues. The germline V gene has CDR1 LGHNA and CDR2 YSLEER. The CDR3 reads CASSQDGPFTGGPRDEQFF.